A single sample is the source of the 27 T cell receptor beta chains below, sequenced in a study of a mutant IDH1 vaccine in newly diagnosed glioma. Described time point: week 47, end of study. Doses consisted of 300 ug of mutant IDH1 20-mer peptide each, paired with topical imiquimod. Clones were sequenced by immunoSEQ multiplex PCR, and TCRdb holds only the in-frame ones, with some missing. Here the sample spans 45,000 to 55,000 clones, less than 85% being singletons. These receptors have no identified antigens. The source was PBMCs, collected from a glioma patient whose treatment included an IDH1 peptide vaccine. The receptors stem from a woman younger than 45 with glioma. Some clones in this sample may be carry-over from other donors' samples.

The V gene is TRBV27, the J gene TRBJ1-2; D is undetermined. Germline CDR1 reads MNHEY; CDR2 reads SMNVEV (reference sequence). The CDR3 covers 15 residues. The germline V and J ends were trimmed by 6 bases and 5 bases, with 19 bases remaining between them. The CDR3 spells CASSRPPMNLYGYTF. The CDR3 DNA reads TGTGCCAGCAGCCGCCCCCCCATGAATTTGTATGGCTACACCTTC.

This clone was counted a few times. The chain employs TRBV28 and TRBJ1-1, with D possibly TRBD1 on 5 matching bases. Germline V gene lookup returns CDR1 MDHEN and CDR2 SYDVKM. This CDR3 comprises 12 residues. Trimming removed 3 bases from V and 4 bases from J, with 6 bases in between. The CDR3 region has the DNA TGTGCCAGCAGTTTGAGGGGCACTGAAGCTTTCTTT. The encoded protein is CASSLRGTEAFF.

The chain carries TRBV21-1 and TRBJ1-2; TRBD1 is the table's D call and was not checked against the DNA. TRBV21-1 is a pseudogene segment. This CDR3 contains 14 residues. The chain's CDR3 is CASSPRTACYGYTF. In DNA form, the CDR3 reads TGTGCCAGCAGCCCCCGGACAGCTTGCTATGGCTACACCTTC.

This clone has only a few counts. The chain carries TRBV7-3 and TRBJ2-7; TRBD2 matches at 8 bases. V was clipped by 5 bases and J by 2 bases; unmatched bases: 8. There are 15 residues in the CDR3. Germline loops: CDR1 SGHTA, CDR2 FQGTGA. This CDR3 reads CASSPLAGPTYEQYF. In nucleotides, the CDR3 is TGTGCCAGCAGCCCCCTAGCGGGCCCAACCTACGAGCAGTACTTC.

This rearrangement joins TRBV6-4 to TRBJ2-7, with 14 bases matching TRBD2. The J segment lost 4 bases and the V segment lost 7 bases, leaving 9 bases of the junction unmatched. Germline V gives CDR1 MRHNA, CDR2 SNTAGT. The CDR3 runs 16 residues. Here the CDR3 DNA reads TGTGCCAGCACTCCCGGGACTAGCGGGAGTAGGTACGAGCAGTACTTC. This codes for CASTPGTSGSRYEQYF.

V usage is TRBV30 and J usage is TRBJ2-2; weak D call: TRBD1 (6 bases). CDR3 size: 14 residues. Trimming took off 0 bases at V and 7 bases at J, with 12 bases between the two ends. The germline CDR1 and CDR2 sequences are GTSNPN and SVGIG (reference sequence). CDR3 sequence (DNA): TGTGCCTGGAGTGTAGGGGCAGGGGTCGGGGAGCTGTTTTTT. Encoded protein: CAWSVGAGVGELFF.

The chain couples TRBV30 to TRBJ1-2, with D unclear. The CDR3 extends over 13 amino acids. Per the germline V gene, CDR1 is GTSNPN and CDR2 is SVGIG (reference sequence). Trimming shortened V by 4 bases and J by 1 base, and 10 bases separated the two germline ends. CDR3 residues: CAWTPGSNYGYTF. CDR3 coding DNA: TGTGCCTGGACCCCCGGGAGTAACTATGGCTACACCTTC.

The V gene is TRBV27, the J gene TRBJ2-7, with TRBD1 matching 7 bases. The trim removed 6 bases at V and 7 bases at J, leaving 9 bases unmatched. The CDR3 extends over 13 amino acids. Germline V CDR1 and CDR2: MNHEY, SMNVEV (reference sequence). The CDR3 protein is CASRSTDRREQYF. CDR3 bases: TGTGCCAGCAGATCTACGGACAGGAGGGAGCAGTACTTC.

V usage is TRBV4-1 and J usage is TRBJ2-7; TRBD2 agrees at 8 bases. CDR3 length: 14 amino acids. After removal of 4 bases from V and 7 bases from J, the junction contained 9 bases not matched to a gene. Germline V gene lookup returns CDR1 MGHRA and CDR2 YSYEKL. CDR3 sequence reads: CASSPRSGSGEQYF. In DNA, the CDR3 is TGCGCCAGCAGCCCCCGAAGCGGGAGTGGTGAGCAGTACTTC.

V gene TRBV6-5 combines with J gene TRBJ2-1, with D perhaps matching TRBD2 (6 bases). Germline lookup yields CDR1 MNHEY and CDR2 SVGAGI. CDR3 length: 16 residues. V dropped 4 bases and J dropped 2 bases, with 15 bases sitting between them. The CDR3 is CASSLTGTGAYNEQFF. CDR3 sequence (DNA): TGTGCCAGCAGTTTAACCGGGACTGGAGCCTACAATGAGCAGTTCTTC.

The V and J genes are TRBV10-3 and TRBJ1-5; D is perhaps TRBD1 (6 bases). The CDR3 consists of 16 residues. From germline, CDR1 is ENHRY and CDR2 SYGVKD. V lost 3 bases and J 1 base, leaving 13 bases between the germline ends. Here the CDR3 reads CAISDHHRESNQPQHF. The CDR3 DNA follows: TGTGCCATCAGTGACCACCACAGGGAGAGCAATCAGCCCCAGCATTTT.

The rearrangement uses TRBV4-2 and TRBJ2-1; 15 nucleotides match TRBD2. There are 19 residues in the CDR3. With 4 bases clipped from V and 5 bases from J, the junction kept 12 bases outside the gene matches. CDR1 is LGHNA, CDR2 YNFKEQ, per germline. DNA for the CDR3: TGTGCCAGCAGCCGCCCAGTATGGGGGACTAGCGGGAGGAACAATGAGCAGTTCTTC. Translation: CASSRPVWGTSGRNNEQFF.

This clone was recorded once. The chain couples TRBV27 to TRBJ2-6, with TRBD1 identical over 10 bases. V trimming: 6 bases; J trimming: 0 bases; junction bases outside the gene matches: 8. The germline V gene has CDR1 MNHEY and CDR2 SMNVEV (reference sequence). The CDR3 has 18 residues. Here the CDR3 DNA reads TGTGCCAGCAGCCCTGACAGGGGGCCCCTCTCTGGGGCCAACGTCCTGACTTTC. Amino acids: CASSPDRGPLSGANVLTF.

J is TRBJ1-4 and V is TRBV19; D possibly corresponds to TRBD1 (5 bases). Between the trimmed V and J ends, which lost 6 bases and 8 bases, there was a span of 13 bases. Germline CDR1 is LNHDA and CDR2 is SQIVND (reference sequence). The CDR3 is 13 residues long. This CDR3 reads CASRKGPLEKLFF. CDR3 in DNA: TGTGCCAGTAGAAAGGGACCCCTCGAAAAACTGTTTTTT. The variable domain in full, with the rest retrieved from reference TRBV19 and TRBJ1-4, is DGGITQSPKYLFRKEGQNVTLSCEQNLNHDAMYWYRQDPGQGLRLIYYSQIVNDFQKGDIAEGYSVSREKKESFPLTVTSAQKNPTAFYLCASRKGPLEKLFFGSGTQLSVL.

The chain is built from TRBV6-5 and TRBJ2-5; D possibly corresponds to TRBD1 (6 bases). The CDR3 extends over 15 amino acids. V was pared by 6 bases and J by 1 base, with 15 bases between. Germline loops: CDR1 MNHEY, CDR2 SVGAGI. The CDR3 DNA reads TGTGCCAGCAGCAGCAGGGGTGATCTCCAAGAGACCCAGTACTTC. Translation gives CASSSRGDLQETQYF.

The J gene is TRBJ2-1, the V gene TRBV13, with TRBD1 matching over 7 bases. This CDR3 region has 17 residues. Germline CDR1 and CDR2: PRHDT and FYEKMQ (reference sequence). V shed 5 bases and J 7 bases; nucleotides not matched to a gene: 17. CDR3 in amino acids: CASSRNRGSGPENEQFF. As DNA, the CDR3 is TGTGCCAGCAGCAGAAACAGGGGTTCCGGACCGGAGAATGAGCAGTTCTTC.

The sample holds a few counts of this clone. The chain couples TRBV5-4 to TRBJ1-1, with 11 bases aligning to TRBD1. V was pared by 3 bases and J by 6 bases, with 1 base of the junction left unmatched. The CDR3 contains 13 residues. The germline gives CDR1 SGHNT, CDR2 YYREEE (reference sequence). CDR3 nucleotides: TGTGCCAGCAGCTGGGACAGGGGGGCTGAAGCTTTCTTT. Its protein product is CASSWDRGAEAFF.

The chain links TRBV2 to TRBJ2-7, with D possibly being TRBD1 or TRBD2 (5 bases each). Germline V gives CDR1 SNHLY, CDR2 FYNNEI. Trimming took off 5 bases at V and 0 bases at J, with 8 bases between the two ends. The CDR3 has 13 residues. The CDR3 spells CASSTGTSYEQYF. CDR3 nucleotides: TGTGCCAGCAGTACCGGGACCTCCTACGAGCAGTACTTC.

The rearrangement uses TRBV5-4 and TRBJ1-2, with a weak D call TRBD1 (5 bases). With 0 bases removed from V and 4 bases from J, the gap between germline ends came to 13 bases. Germline V lookup: CDR1 SGHNT, CDR2 YYREEE (reference sequence). This CDR3 is built from 15 residues. The CDR3 bases are TGTGCCAGCAGCTTGGGTAGGGGCAGGTCCTATGGCTACACCTTC. Protein: CASSLGRGRSYGYTF. The variable domain in full, completed from reference TRBV5-4 and TRBJ1-2, reads ETGVTQSPTHLIKTRGQQVTLRCSSQSGHNTVSWYQQALGQGPQFIFQYYREEENGRGNFPPRFSGLQFPNYSSELNVNALELDDSALYLCASSLGRGRSYGYTFGSGTRLTVV.

V gene TRBV28 combines with J gene TRBJ2-7, with D perhaps matching TRBD1 or TRBD2 (5 bases each). The CDR3 runs 14 residues. CDR1 MDHEN and CDR2 SYDVKM come from the germline V gene. The V gene lost 2 bases and the J gene lost 0 bases, with 8 bases spanning the gap. The CDR3 sequence: CASSLGTDSYEQYF. CDR3 in DNA: TGTGCCAGCAGTTTAGGGACGGACTCCTACGAGCAGTACTTC.

CDR3 loop: CASSAGNLYGYTF. DNA for the CDR3: TGTGCCAGTAGCGCTGGGAATTTATATGGCTACACCTTC. The chain employs TRBV19 and TRBJ1-2; D ambiguous. Germline assignment: CDR1 LNHDA and CDR2 SQIVND (reference sequence). The CDR3 has 13 amino acids. The germline V and J ends were trimmed by 6 bases and 5 bases, with 13 bases remaining between them.

This chain uses TRBV4-2 with TRBJ2-2; the D gene is possibly TRBD2 (6 bases). Trimming stripped 1 base from V and 8 bases from J, with 11 bases between. Germline V gives CDR1 LGHNA, CDR2 YNFKEQ. The CDR3 is 14 residues long. The CDR3: CASSQGGVKGELFF. CDR3 DNA: TGTGCCAGCAGCCAAGGGGGGGTCAAAGGGGAGCTGTTTTTT.

V and J are TRBV19 and TRBJ2-7; D may be TRBD2 (5 bases). CDR1 is LNHDA, CDR2 SQIVND, per germline (reference sequence). The V end lost 5 bases, the J end lost 3 bases, and 11 bases lay between the germline ends. The CDR3 loop spans 13 amino acids. As DNA, the CDR3 is TGTGCCAGTAGTCAGGCGGGCCTCTACGAGCAGTACTTC. It translates to CASSQAGLYEQYF.

This sequence joins TRBV11-2 and TRBJ1-5; D unclear. CDR3 length: 13 amino acids. V was clipped by 0 bases and J by 0 bases, with 0 bases between them. Germline values: CDR1 SGHAT, CDR2 FQNNGV. CDR3 bases: TGTGCCAGCAGCTTAGATAGCAATCAGCCCCAGCATTTT. Translation: CASSLDSNQPQHF. The full variable domain, with the rest looked up from reference TRBV11-2 and TRBJ1-5, is EAGVAQSPRYKIIEKRQSVAFWCNPISGHATLYWYQQILGQGPKLLIQFQNNGVVDDSQLPKDRFSAERLKGVDSTLKIQPAKLEDSAVYLCASSLDSNQPQHFGDGTRLSIL.

In this sample, this clone turned up a few times. This sequence joins TRBV4-1 and TRBJ1-1, with D unresolved. Germline-derived CDR1 and CDR2 are MGHRA and YSYEKL. The CDR3 contains 14 residues. The germline V and J ends were trimmed by 4 bases and 1 base, with 10 bases remaining between them. The CDR3 DNA sequence: TGCGCCAGCAGCCTTCGAGAGGGGAACACTGAAGCTTTCTTT. Translated: CASSLREGNTEAFF.

The V and J genes are TRBV18 and TRBJ2-1; perhaps TRBD2 as D (7 bases). The CDR3 length is 18 residues. In germline, CDR1 is KGHSH, CDR2 LQKENI. V lost 3 bases, J lost 0 bases, and 18 bases lay in between. The CDR3: CASSPTVGGASSYNEQFF. The DNA of the CDR3 is TGTGCCAGCTCACCTACCGTAGGGGGGGCAAGCTCCTACAATGAGCAGTTCTTC.

The V call is TRBV7-2, the J call TRBJ2-5; D assignment may be TRBD1 or TRBD2 (6 bases each). Germline assignment: CDR1 SGHTA and CDR2 FQGNSA. The CDR3 loop spans 17 amino acids. Trimming left V 5 bases short and J 1 base short, with 20 bases between. The chain's CDR3 is CASSGGRLMDGQETQYF. The CDR3 nucleotides are TGTGCCAGCAGCGGGGGGCGATTAATGGACGGCCAAGAGACCCAGTACTTC. Using reference TRBV7-2 and TRBJ2-5 for the parts outside the CDR3, the full variable domain is GAGVSQSPSNKVTEKGKDVELRCDPISGHTALYWYRQSLGQGLEFLIYFQGNSAPDKSGLPSDRFSAERTGGSVSTLTIQRTQQEDSAVYLCASSGGRLMDGQETQYFGPGTRLLVL.